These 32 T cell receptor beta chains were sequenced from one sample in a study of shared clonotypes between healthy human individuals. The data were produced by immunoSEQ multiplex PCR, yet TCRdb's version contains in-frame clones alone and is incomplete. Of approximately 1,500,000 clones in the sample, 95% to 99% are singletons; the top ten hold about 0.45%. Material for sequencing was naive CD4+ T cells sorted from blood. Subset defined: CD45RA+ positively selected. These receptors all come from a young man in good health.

CDR3 sequence: CASSLGLAGGMAGELFF. In nucleotides, the CDR3 is TGTGCCAGCAGCTTGGGACTAGCGGGAGGTATGGCCGGGGAGCTGTTTTTT. V usage is TRBV5-4 and J usage is TRBJ2-2; 13 bases line up with TRBD2. The CDR3 totals 17 residues. V shed 0 bases and J 6 bases; nucleotides not matched to a gene: 5. In germline, CDR1 is SGHNT, CDR2 YYREEE (reference sequence).

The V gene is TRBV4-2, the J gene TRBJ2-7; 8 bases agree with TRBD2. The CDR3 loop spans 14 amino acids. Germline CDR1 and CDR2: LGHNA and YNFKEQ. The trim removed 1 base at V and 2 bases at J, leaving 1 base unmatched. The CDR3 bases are TGTGCCAGCAGCCAAGCGGGACTAGCCTACGAGCAGTACTTC. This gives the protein CASSQAGLAYEQYF.

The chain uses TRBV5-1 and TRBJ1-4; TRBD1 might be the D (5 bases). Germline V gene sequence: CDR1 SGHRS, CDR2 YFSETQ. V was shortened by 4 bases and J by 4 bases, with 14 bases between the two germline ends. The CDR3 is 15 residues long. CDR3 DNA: TGCGCCAGCAGCCTCTCAGGGACCTATAATGAAAAACTGTTTTTT. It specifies CASSLSGTYNEKLFF.

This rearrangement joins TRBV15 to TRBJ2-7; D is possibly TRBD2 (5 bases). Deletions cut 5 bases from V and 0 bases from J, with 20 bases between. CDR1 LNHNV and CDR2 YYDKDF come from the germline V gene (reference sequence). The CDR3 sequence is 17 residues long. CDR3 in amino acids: CATSRPHGSGSSYEQYF. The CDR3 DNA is TGTGCCACCAGCCGCCCCCATGGAAGCGGTAGCTCCTACGAGCAGTACTTC.

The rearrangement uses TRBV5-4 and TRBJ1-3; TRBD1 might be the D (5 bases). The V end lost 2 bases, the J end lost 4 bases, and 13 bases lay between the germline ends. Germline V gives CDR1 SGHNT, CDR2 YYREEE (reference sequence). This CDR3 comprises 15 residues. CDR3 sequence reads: CASSLSEGLGNTIYF. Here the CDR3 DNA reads TGTGCCAGCAGCTTATCGGAGGGGTTGGGAAACACCATATATTTT.

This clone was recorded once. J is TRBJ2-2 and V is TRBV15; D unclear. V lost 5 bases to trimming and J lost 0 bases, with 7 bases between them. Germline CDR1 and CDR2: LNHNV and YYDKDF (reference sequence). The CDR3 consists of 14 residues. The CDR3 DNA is TGTGCCACCAGCCAGCGAACGAACACCGGGGAGCTGTTTTTT. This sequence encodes CATSQRTNTGELFF.

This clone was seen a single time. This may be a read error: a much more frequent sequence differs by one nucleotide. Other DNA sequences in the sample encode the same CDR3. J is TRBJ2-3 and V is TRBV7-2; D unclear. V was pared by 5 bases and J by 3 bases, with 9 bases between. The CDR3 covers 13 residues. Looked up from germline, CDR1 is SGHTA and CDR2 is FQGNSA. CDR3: CASSPPGTDTQYF. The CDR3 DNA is TGTGCCAGCAGCCCCCCCGGGACAGATACGCAGTATTTT.

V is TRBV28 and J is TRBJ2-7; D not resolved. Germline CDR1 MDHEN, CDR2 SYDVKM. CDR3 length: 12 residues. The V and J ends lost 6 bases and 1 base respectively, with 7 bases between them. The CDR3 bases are TGTGCCAGCAGGGCGGTATCCTACGAGCAGTACTTC. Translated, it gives CASRAVSYEQYF.

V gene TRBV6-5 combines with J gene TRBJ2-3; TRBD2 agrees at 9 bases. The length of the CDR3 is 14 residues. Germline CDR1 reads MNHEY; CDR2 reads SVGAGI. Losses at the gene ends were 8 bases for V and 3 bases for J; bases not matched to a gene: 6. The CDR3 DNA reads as TGTGCCAGCCGCGGACTAGCGTCGACAGATACGCAGTATTTT. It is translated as CASRGLASTDTQYF.

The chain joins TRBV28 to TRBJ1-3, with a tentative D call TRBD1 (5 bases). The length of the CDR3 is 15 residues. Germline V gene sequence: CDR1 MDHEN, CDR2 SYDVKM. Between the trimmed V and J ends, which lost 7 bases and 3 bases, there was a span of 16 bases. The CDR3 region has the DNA TGTGCCAGCACCCCCCTGGGGGGAAATGGAAACACCATATATTTT. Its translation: CASTPLGGNGNTIYF.

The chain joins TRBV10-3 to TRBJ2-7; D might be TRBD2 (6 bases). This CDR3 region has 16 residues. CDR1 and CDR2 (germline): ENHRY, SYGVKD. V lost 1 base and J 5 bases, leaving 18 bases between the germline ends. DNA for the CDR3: TGTGCCATCAGTGAGTATAGGGCAGGGAGGCCGGACGAGCAGTACTTC. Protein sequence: CAISEYRAGRPDEQYF.

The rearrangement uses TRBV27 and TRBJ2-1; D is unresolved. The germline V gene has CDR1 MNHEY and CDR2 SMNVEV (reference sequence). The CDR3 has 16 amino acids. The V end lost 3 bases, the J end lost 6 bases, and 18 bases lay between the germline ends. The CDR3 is CASSFSAGEFVNEQFF. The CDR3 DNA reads TGTGCCAGCAGTTTCTCGGCAGGCGAGTTTGTCAATGAGCAGTTCTTC.

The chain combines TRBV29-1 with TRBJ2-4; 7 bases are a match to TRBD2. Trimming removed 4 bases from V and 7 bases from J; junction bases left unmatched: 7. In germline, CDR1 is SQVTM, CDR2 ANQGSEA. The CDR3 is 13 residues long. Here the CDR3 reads CSVGRGRGNIQYF. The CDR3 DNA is TGCAGCGTTGGGCGCGGGAGAGGTAACATTCAGTACTTC.

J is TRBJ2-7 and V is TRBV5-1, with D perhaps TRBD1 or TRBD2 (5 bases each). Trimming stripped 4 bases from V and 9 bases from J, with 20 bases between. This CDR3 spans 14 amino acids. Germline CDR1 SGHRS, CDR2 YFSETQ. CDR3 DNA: TGCGCCAGCAGCGTGGGACCGCCGGATACGGTGCAGTACTTC. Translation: CASSVGPPDTVQYF.

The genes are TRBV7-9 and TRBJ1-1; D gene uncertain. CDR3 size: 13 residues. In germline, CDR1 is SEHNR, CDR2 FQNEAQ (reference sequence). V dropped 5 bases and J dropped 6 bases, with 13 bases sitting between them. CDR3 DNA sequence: TGTGCCAGCAGCCAGCGTGACACGGCTGAAGCTTTCTTT. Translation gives CASSQRDTAEAFF. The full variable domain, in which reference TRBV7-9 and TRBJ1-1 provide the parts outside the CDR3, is DTGVSQNPRHKITKRGQNVTFRCDPISEHNRLYWYRQTLGQGPEFLTYFQNEAQLEKSRLLSDRFSAERPKGSFSTLEIQRTEQGDSAMYLCASSQRDTAEAFFGQGTRLTVV.

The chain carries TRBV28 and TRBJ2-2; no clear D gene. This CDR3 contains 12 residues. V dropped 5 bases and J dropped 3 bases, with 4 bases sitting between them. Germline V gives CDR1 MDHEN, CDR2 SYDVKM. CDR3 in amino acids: CASSTYTGELFF. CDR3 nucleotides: TGTGCCAGCAGTACATACACCGGGGAGCTGTTTTTT. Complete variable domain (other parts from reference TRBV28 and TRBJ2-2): DVKVTQSSRYLVKRTGEKVFLECVQDMDHENMFWYRQDPGLGLRLIYFSYDVKMKEKGDIPEGYSVSREKKERFSLILESASTNQTSMYLCASSTYTGELFFGEGSRLTVL.

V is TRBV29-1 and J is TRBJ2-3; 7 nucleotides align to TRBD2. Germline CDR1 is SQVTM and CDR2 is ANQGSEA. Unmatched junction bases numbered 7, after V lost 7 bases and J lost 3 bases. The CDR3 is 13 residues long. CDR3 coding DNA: TGCAGCGCTGGGGGGGGAGAGACAGATACGCAGTATTTT. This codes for CSAGGGETDTQYF.

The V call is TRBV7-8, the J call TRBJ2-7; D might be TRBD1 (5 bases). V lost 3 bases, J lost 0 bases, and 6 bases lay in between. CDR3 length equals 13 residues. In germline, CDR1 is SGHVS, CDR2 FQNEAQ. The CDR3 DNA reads TGTGCCAGCAGCTTTACAGGCTCCTACGAGCAGTACTTC. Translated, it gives CASSFTGSYEQYF.

CDR3 sequence: CASSSKETQYF. The CDR3, as DNA: TGTGCCAGCAGTTCAAAAGAGACCCAGTACTTC. The chain carries TRBV6-6 and TRBJ2-5; D remains ambiguous. V shed 4 bases and J shed 3 bases, with 3 bases lying between them. Germline CDR1 reads MNHNY; CDR2 reads SVGAGI (reference sequence). The CDR3 is 11 amino acids.

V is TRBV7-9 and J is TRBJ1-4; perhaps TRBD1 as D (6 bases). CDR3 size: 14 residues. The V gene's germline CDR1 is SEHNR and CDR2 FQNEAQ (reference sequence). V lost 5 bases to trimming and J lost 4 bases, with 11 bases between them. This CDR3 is CASSVSQGNEKLFF. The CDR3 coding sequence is TGTGCCAGCAGCGTCTCACAGGGTAATGAAAAACTGTTTTTT.

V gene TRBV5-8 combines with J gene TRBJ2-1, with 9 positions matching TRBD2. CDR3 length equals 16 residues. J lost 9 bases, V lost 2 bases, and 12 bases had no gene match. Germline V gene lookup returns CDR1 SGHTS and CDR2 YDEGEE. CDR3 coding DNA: TGTGCCAGCAGCTTAGATCCAGCGGGAGGACAGCGTGAGCAGTTCTTC. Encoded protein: CASSLDPAGGQREQFF.

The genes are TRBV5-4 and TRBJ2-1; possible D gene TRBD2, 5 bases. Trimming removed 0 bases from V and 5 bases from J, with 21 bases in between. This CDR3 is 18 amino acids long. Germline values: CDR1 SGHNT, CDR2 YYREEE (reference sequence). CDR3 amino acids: CASSLVLGGGRGDNEQFF. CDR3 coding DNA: TGTGCCAGCAGCTTGGTTCTGGGCGGCGGGCGTGGAGACAATGAGCAGTTCTTC.

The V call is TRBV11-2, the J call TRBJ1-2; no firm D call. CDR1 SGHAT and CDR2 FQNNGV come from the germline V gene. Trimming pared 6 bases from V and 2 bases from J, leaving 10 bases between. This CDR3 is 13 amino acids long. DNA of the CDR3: TGTGCCAGCAGAGGACTGGAGAACTATGGCTACACCTTC. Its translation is CASRGLENYGYTF.

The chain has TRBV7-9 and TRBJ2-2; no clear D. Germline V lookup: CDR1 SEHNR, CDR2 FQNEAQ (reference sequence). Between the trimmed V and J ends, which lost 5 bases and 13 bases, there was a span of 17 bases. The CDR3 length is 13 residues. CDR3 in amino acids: CASSTQTLGGLFF. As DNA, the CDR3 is TGTGCCAGCAGCACGCAAACGTTAGGTGGGCTGTTTTTT.

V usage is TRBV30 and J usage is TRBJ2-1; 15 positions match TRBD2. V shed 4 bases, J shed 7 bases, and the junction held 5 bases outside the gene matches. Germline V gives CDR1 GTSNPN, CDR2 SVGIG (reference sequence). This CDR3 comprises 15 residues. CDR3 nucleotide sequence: TGTGCCTGGAATCAAGGGACTAGCGGGAGGAATGAGCAGTTCTTC. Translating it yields CAWNQGTSGRNEQFF. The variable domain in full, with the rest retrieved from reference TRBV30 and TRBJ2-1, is SQTIHQWPATLVQPVGSPLSLECTVEGTSNPNLYWYRQAAGRGLQLLFYSVGIGQISSEVPQNLSASRPQDRQFILSSKKLLLSDSGFYLCAWNQGTSGRNEQFFGPGTRLTVL.

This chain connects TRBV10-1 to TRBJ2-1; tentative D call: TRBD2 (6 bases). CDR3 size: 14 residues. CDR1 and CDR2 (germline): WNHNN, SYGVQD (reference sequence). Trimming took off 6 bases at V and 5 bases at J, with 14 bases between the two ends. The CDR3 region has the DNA TGCGCCAGCAGCCCCCTGGTAGCGGACAATGAGCAGTTCTTC. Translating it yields CASSPLVADNEQFF.

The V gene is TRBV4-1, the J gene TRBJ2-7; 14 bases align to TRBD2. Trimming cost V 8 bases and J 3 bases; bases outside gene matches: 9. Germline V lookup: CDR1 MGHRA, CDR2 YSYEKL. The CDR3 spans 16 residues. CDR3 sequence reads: CASSRLAGGPYYEQYF. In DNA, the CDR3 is TGCGCCAGCTCGCGACTAGCGGGAGGGCCGTACTACGAGCAGTACTTC.

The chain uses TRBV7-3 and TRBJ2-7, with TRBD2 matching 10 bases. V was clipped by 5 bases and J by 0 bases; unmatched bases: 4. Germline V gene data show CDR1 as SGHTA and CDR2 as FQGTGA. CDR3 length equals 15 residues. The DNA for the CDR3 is TGTGCCAGCAGCGCGTCTAGCGGGAGCTCCTACGAGCAGTACTTC. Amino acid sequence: CASSASSGSSYEQYF.

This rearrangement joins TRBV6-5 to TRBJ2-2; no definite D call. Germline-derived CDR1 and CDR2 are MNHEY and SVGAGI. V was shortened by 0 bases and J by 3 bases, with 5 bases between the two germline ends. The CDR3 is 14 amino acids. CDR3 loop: CASSYSTHTGELFF. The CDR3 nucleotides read TGTGCCAGCAGTTACTCGACCCACACCGGGGAGCTGTTTTTT.

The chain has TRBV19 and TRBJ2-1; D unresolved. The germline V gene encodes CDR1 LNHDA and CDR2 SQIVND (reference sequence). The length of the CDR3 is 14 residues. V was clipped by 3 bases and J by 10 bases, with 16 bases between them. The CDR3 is CASSIANLISEQFF. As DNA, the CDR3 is TGTGCCAGTAGTATCGCAAACCTCATCTCGGAGCAGTTCTTC.

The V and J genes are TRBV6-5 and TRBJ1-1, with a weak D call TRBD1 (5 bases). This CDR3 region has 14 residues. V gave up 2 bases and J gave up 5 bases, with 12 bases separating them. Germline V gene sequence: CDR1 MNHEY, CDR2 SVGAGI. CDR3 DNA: TGTGCCAGCAGTTACGGGGACGGGAGAACTGAAGCTTTCTTT. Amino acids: CASSYGDGRTEAFF.

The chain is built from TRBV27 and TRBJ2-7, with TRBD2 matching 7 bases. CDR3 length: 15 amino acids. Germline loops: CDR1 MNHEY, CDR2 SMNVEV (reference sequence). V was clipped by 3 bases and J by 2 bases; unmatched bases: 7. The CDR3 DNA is TGTGCCAGCAGTTTTGGGGAGGGGCTAGCCTACGAGCAGTACTTC. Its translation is CASSFGEGLAYEQYF.